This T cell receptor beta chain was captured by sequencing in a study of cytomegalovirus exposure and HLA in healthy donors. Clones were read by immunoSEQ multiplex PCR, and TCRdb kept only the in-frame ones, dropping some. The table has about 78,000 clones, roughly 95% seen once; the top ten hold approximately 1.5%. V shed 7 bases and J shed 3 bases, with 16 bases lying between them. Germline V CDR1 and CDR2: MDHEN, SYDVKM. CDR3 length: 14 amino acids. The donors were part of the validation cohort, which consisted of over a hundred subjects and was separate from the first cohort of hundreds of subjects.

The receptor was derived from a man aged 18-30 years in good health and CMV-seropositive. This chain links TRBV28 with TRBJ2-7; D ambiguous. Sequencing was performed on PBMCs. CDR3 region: CASNPVGRHYEQYF. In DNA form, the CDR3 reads TGTGCCAGCAATCCCGTCGGTCGCCACTACGAGCAGTACTTC.